The clone carrying this TCR beta chain appeared a single time. Using a J-beta primer mix together with a sample-barcoded 5' primer, a second PCR was run for roughly 6 to 11 cycles. Tagging of each cDNA molecule was performed by a template-switch adaptor with 12 random nucleotides. Every sample gave at least 2.5 million paired-end reads containing CDR3. TCRdb reprocessed the 5' RACE reads via MiXCR and lists one record per CDR3 protein. The sample holds around 990,000 distinct CDR3 sequences, less than 45% seen once. This entry is derived from a study of blood T cells in healthy people across ages. The CDR3 sequence is 13 residues long. Germline-derived CDR1 and CDR2 are MNHEY and SVGEGT. Trimming left V 6 bases short and J 2 bases short, with 10 bases between.

Specimen: blood. This sequence was found in a man aged 18 to 29 in good health. This chain joins TRBV6-2 or TRBV6-3 and TRBJ1-2; D gene uncertain. CDR3 protein: CASRPINNYGYTF. CDR3 coding DNA: TGTGCCAGCAGGCCCATAAACAACTATGGCTACACCTTC.